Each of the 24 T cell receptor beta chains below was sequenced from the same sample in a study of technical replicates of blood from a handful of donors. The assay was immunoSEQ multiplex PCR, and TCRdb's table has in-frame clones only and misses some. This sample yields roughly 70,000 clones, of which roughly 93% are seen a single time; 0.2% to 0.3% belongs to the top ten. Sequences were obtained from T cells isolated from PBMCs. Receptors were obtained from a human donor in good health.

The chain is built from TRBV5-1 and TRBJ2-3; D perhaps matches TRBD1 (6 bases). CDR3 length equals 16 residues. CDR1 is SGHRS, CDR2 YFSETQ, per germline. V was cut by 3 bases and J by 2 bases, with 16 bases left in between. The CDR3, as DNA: TGCGCCAGCAGCTCACAAAGCAGGGGAAACACAGATACGCAGTATTTT. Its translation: CASSSQSRGNTDTQYF.

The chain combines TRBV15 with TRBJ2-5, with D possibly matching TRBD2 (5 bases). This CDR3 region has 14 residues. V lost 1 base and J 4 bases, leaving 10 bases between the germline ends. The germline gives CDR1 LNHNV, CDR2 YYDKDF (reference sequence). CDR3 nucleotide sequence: TGTGCCACCAGCAGAGGTGCTAGCCCAGAGACCCAGTACTTC. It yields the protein CATSRGASPETQYF.

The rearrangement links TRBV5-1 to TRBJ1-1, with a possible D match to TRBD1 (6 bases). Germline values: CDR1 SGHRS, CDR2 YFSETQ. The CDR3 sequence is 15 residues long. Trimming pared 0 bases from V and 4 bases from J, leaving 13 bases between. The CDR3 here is CASSLEAGALTEAFF. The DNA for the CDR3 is TGCGCCAGCAGCTTGGAGGCAGGGGCGCTCACTGAAGCTTTCTTT.

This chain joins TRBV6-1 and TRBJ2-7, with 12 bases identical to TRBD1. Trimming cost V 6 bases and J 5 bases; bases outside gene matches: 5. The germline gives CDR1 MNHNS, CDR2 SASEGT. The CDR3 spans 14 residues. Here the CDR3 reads CASSRDRGLDEQYF. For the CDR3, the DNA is TGTGCCAGCAGCCGGGACAGGGGGCTAGACGAGCAGTACTTC.

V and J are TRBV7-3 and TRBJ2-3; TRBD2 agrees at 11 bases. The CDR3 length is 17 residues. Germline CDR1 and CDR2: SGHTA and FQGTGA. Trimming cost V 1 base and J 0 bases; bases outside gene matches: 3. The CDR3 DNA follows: TGTGCCAGCAGCTTAAAAATAGCGGGGGGGAGCACAGATACGCAGTATTTT. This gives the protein CASSLKIAGGSTDTQYF. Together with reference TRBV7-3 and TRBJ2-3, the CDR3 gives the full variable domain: GAGVSQTPSNKVTEKGKYVELRCDPISGHTALYWYRQSLGQGPEFLIYFQGTGAADDSGLPNDRFFAVRPEGSVSTLKIQRTERGDSAVYLCASSLKIAGGSTDTQYFGPGTRLTVL.

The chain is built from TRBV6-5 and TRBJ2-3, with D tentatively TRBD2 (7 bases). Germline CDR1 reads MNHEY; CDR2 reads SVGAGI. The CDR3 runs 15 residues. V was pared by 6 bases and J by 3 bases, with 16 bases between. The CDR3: CASSLRGAGTDTQYF. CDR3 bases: TGTGCCAGCAGCCTCCGGGGGGCGGGGACAGATACGCAGTATTTT.

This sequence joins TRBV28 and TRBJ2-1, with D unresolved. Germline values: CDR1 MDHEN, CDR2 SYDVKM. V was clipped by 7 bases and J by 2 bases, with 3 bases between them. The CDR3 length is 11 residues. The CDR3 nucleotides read TGTGCCAGCACCACCTACAATGAGCAGTTCTTC. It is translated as CASTTYNEQFF.

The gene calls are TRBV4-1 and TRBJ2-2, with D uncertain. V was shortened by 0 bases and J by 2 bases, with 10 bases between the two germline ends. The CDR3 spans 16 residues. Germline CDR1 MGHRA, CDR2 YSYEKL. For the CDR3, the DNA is TGCGCCAGCAGCCAAGAATTCGAGACTAACACCGGGGAGCTGTTTTTT. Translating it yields CASSQEFETNTGELFF.

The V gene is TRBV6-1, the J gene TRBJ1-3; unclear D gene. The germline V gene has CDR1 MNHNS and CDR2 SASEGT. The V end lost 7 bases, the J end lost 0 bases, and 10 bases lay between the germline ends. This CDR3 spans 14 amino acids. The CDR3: CASTPSVSGNTIYF. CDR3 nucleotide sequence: TGTGCCAGCACCCCGAGCGTCTCTGGAAACACCATATATTTT.

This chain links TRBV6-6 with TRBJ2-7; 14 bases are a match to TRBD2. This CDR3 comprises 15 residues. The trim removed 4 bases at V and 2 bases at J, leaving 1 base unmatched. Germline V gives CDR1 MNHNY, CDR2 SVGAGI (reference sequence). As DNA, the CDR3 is TGTGCCAGCAGTTGGGGACTAGCGGGGGCCTACGAGCAGTACTTC. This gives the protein CASSWGLAGAYEQYF.

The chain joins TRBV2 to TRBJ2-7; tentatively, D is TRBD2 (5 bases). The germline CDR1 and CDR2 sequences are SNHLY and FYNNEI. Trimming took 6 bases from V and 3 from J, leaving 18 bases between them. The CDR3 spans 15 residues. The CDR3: CASSGGRFGDYEQYF. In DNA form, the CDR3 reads TGTGCCAGCAGCGGTGGACGGTTCGGGGACTACGAGCAGTACTTC.

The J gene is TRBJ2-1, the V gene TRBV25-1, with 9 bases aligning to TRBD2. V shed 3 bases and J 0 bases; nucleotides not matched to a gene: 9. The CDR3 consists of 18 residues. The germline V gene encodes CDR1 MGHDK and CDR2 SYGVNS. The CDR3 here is CASSDRGPSGNSYNEQFF. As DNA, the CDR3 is TGTGCCAGCAGTGATAGAGGCCCTAGCGGGAACTCCTACAATGAGCAGTTCTTC.

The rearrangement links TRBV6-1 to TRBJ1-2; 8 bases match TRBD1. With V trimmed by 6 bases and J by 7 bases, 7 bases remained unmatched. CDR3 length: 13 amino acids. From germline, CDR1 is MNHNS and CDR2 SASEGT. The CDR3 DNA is TGTGCCAGCAGGCGGACAGGGTCTGGTGGCTACACCTTC. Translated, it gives CASRRTGSGGYTF.

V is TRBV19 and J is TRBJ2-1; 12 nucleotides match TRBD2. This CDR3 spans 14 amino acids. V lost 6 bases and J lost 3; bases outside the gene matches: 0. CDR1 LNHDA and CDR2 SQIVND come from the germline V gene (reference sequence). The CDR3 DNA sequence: TGTGCCAGTAGACTAGCGGGGGGCTACAATGAGCAGTTCTTC. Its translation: CASRLAGGYNEQFF. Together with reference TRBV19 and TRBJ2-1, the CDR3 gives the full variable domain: DGGITQSPKYLFRKEGQNVTLSCEQNLNHDAMYWYRQDPGQGLRLIYYSQIVNDFQKGDIAEGYSVSREKKESFPLTVTSAQKNPTAFYLCASRLAGGYNEQFFGPGTRLTVL.

The CDR3 reads CASSLIRDRAEKLFF. The CDR3 DNA sequence: TGTGCCAGCAGCTTAATCCGGGACAGGGCTGAAAAACTGTTTTTT. The chain links TRBV11-2 to TRBJ1-4, with TRBD1 matching 9 bases. J gave up 7 bases and V 2 bases, and 5 bases lay outside the gene matches. This CDR3 has 15 amino acids. CDR1 is SGHAT, CDR2 FQNNGV, per germline.

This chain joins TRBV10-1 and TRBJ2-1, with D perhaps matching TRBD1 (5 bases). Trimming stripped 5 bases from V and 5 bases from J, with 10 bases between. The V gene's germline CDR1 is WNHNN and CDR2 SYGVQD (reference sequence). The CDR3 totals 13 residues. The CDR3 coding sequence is TGCGCCAGCAGTCTAGGGGCGCACAATGAGCAGTTCTTC. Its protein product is CASSLGAHNEQFF.

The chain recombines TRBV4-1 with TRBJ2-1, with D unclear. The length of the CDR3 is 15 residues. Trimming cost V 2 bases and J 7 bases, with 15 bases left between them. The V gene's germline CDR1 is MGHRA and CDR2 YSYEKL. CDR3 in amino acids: CASSQLQVLDNEQFF. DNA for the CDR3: TGCGCCAGCAGCCAACTTCAGGTTTTGGATAATGAGCAGTTCTTC.

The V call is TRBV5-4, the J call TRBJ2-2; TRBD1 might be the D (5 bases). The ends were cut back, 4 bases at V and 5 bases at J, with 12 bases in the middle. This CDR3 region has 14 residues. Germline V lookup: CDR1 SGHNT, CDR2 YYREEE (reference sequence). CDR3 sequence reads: CASSIKGVTGELFF. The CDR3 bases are TGTGCCAGCAGCATCAAAGGGGTGACCGGGGAGCTGTTTTTT.

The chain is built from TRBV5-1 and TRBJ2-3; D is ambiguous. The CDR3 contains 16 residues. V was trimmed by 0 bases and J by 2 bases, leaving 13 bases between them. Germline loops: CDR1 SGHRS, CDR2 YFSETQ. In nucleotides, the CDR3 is TGCGCCAGCAGCTTGGGAAACACCCCCGACACAGATACGCAGTATTTT. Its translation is CASSLGNTPDTDTQYF.

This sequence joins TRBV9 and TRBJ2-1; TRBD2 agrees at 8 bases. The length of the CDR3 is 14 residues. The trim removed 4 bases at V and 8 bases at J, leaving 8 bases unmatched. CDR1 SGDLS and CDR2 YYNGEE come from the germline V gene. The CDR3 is CASSPRAAGDEQFF. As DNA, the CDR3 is TGTGCCAGCAGCCCCAGGGCAGCGGGAGATGAGCAGTTCTTC.

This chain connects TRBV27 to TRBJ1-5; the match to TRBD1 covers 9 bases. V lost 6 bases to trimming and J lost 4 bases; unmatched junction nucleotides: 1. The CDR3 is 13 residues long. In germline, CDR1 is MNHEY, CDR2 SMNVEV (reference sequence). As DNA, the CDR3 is TGTGCCAGCAGCGACAGGGGGAATCAGCCCCAGCATTTT. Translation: CASSDRGNQPQHF.

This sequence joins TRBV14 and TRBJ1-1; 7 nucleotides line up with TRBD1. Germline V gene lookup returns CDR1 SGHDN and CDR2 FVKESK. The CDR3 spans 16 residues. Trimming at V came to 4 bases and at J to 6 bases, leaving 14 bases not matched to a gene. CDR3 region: CASSLDTYRGWAEAFF. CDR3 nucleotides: TGTGCCAGCAGCCTAGATACGTACAGGGGCTGGGCTGAAGCTTTCTTT.

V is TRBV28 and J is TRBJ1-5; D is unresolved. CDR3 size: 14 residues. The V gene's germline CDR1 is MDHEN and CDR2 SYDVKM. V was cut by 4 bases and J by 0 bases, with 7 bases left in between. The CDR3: CASSSEGSNQPQHF. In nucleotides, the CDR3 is TGTGCCAGCAGTTCCGAGGGTAGCAATCAGCCCCAGCATTTT.

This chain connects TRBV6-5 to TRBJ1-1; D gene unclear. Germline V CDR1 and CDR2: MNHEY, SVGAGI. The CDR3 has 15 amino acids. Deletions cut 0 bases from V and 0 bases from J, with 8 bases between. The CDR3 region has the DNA TGTGCCAGCAGTTACTCGCTCAGATTGAACACTGAAGCTTTCTTT. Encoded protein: CASSYSLRLNTEAFF.